Reported below is one T cell receptor beta chain. The data were obtained in a study of blood T cell repertoires in COVID-19. Study-wide context: T cells, B-cell-depleted T cells, or PBMCs supplied cDNA or gDNA.

The assay was immunoSEQ multiplex PCR, and TCRdb's table has in-frame clones only and misses some. The table has more than 95,000 clones, about 86% seen once. The TCR comes from a woman between 55 and 75 years old in a cohort sampled during active or convalescent COVID-19. The sequenced sample was peripheral blood.

The CDR3 protein is CASSLGPGTGGEKLFF. In nucleotides, the CDR3 is TGCGCCAGCAGCTTGGGGCCGGGGACGGGGGGTGAAAAACTGTTTTTT. This chain links TRBV5-1 with TRBJ1-4; D perhaps matches TRBD1 (5 bases). The CDR3 has 16 residues. CDR1 is SGHRS and CDR2 is YFSETQ in the germline V gene. The ends were cut back, 0 bases at V and 7 bases at J, with 16 bases in the middle. Complete variable domain (other parts from reference TRBV5-1 and TRBJ1-4): KAGVTQTPRYLIKTRGQQVTLSCSPISGHRSVSWYQQTPGQGLQFLFEYFSETQRNKGNFPGRFSGRQFSNSRSEMNVSTLELGDSALYLCASSLGPGTGGEKLFFGSGTQLSVL.